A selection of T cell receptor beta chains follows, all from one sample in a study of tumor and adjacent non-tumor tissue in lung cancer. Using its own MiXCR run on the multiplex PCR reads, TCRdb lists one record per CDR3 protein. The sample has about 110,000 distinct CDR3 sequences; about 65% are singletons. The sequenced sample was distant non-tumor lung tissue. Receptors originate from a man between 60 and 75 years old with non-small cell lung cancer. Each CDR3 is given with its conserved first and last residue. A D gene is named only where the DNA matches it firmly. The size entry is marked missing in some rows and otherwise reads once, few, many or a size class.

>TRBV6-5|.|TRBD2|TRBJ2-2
TGTGCCAGCAGTTACTTGATTCGGGTCATGGCGACTAGCGGGTCGCAGAACACCGGGGAGCTGTTTTTT
CASSYLIRVMATSGSQNTGELFF
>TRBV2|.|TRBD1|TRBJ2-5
TGTGCCAGCAGCGGAAGATGGACAGGGGGAGAGACCCAGTACTTC
CASSGRWTGGETQYF
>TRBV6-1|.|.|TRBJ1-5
TGTGCCAGCAATCCCAGTGTTGGGCGCAATCAGCCCCAGCATTTT
CASNPSVGRNQPQHF
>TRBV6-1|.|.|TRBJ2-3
TGTGCCAGCATCATGTGGCCATCGGGAGTCCGAAGAACCACAGATACGCAGTATTTT
CASIMWPSGVRRTTDTQYF
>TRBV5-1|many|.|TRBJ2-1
TGCGCCAGCAGCTTGGAGGGGTATACCTACAACGAGCAGTTCTTC
CASSLEGYTYNEQFF
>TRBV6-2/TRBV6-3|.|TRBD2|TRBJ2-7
TGTGTCAACAGTTACGGTTATGCGAGCGGGAGACCCTACAAGCAGTACTTC
CVNSYGYASGRPYKQYF
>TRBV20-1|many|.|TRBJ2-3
TGCAGTGCTAGAGGGAGAGGAACCACAGATACGCAGTATTTT
CSARGRGTTDTQYF
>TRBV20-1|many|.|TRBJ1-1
TGCAGTGCTAGAGAACCCAGACAGACGAACACTGAAGCTTTCTTT
CSAREPRQTNTEAFF
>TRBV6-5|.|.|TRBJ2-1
TGTGCCAGGAGTTACCTATCTGGACCAGCGGACGGAAAGAAGTTCTTC
CARSYLSGPADGKKFF
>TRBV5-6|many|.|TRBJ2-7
TGTGCCAGCAGCTTCCTTACCCCGGAGCAGTACTTC
CASSFLTPEQYF
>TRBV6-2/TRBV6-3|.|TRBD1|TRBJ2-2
TGTGCCAGCAGTCCTCCCCCCGGGACAGGGTTCGGCACCGTGGAGCTGCTTTTT
CASSPPPGTGFGTVELLF
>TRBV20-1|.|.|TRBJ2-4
TGCAGTGTCGTCACCAGGGACATTCAGTACTTC
CSVVTRDIQYF
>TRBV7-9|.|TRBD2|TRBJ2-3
TGTGCCAGCAGCTTAGGCGGGGGGGGATATACGCAGTATTTT
CASSLGGGGYTQYF
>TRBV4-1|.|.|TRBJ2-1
TGCGCCATCAGCCAAGCCCTTAGTGTGGGTGAGCGGTTCTTC
CAISQALSVGERFF
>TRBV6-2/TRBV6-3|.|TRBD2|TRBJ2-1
TGTGCCAGCAACACCCCGATAATAGCGGGGGACGATGAGCAATTCTTC
CASNTPIIAGDDEQFF
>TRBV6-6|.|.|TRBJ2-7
TGTGCCAACAGTTACTCGAAGGGTTACGACCAGTACTTC
CANSYSKGYDQYF
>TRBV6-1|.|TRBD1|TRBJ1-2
TGTGTAAGCAGAGAGGGACAGCGCTATGGCTACACCTTC
CVSREGQRYGYTF
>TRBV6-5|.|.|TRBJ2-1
TGTGTCCGAGGGGTATGGAATGAGCAGTTCTTT
CVRGVWNEQFF
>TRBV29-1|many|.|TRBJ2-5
TGCAGCGACCTGAAGTGGGGACTCCAAGAGACCCAGTACTTC
CSDLKWGLQETQYF
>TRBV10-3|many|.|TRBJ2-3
TGTGCCATCAGTGACCGCGTCGCAGATACGCAGTATTTT
CAISDRVADTQYF
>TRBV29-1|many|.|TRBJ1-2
TGCATAGCGGACCGGGCCGGCTATGGCTACACCTTC
CIADRAGYGYTF
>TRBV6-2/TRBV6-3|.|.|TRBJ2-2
TGTACCAGGAGCCCACTAATGCGAGGGTCCGGGGAGCTGTTTTTT
CTRSPLMRGSGELFF
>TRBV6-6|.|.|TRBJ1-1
TGTGCCAGTAGCATCACAGGGACTCCAGCTTTCTTT
CASSITGTPAFF
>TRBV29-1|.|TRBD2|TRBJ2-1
TGCAGCGTTGAAATTGTAGCGGGAGGAAATGAGCAGTTCTTC
CSVEIVAGGNEQFF
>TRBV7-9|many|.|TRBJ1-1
TGTGCCAGCAGTCTACCCCTAGGGGCGGACACTGAAGCTTTCTTT
CASSLPLGADTEAFF
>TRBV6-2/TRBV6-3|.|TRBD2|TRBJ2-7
TGCGCCAGCAGTTCCTTCAGGGACTACGACGAGCAGTGCTTC
CASSSFRDYDEQCF
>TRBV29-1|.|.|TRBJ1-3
TGCAGCGTCTGGGGAGCCTCTGGAAACACCACATATTTT
CSVWGASGNTTYF
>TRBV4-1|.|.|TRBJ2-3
TGCGCCAGCAGCCAGGATATGGGGGGGCTGGTAAGTACGCAGTATTTT
CASSQDMGGLVSTQYF
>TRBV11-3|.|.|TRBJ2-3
TGTGCCAGCAGCTTAGTTGGCGAAGATAGGCTGTATTTT
CASSLVGEDRLYF
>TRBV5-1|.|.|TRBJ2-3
TGCGCCATCAGCTTGGAACGTCCAAGGGCAGATACACAGTATTTT
CAISLERPRADTQYF
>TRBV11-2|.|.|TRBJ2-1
TGTGCCAGCAGCTTAGGCAGGGGTAGTAGTGAGCAGTTCTTC
CASSLGRGSSEQFF
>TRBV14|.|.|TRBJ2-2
TGTGTCAGCAGCCAAAACAGGGCCGGGGAGCTGTTTTTT
CVSSQNRAGELFF
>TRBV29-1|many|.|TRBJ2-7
TGCAGCGTTGGAAGGCAGGGGTCCCACGAGCAGTACTTC
CSVGRQGSHEQYF
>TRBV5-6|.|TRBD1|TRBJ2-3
TGTGCCAGCAGCTTGGGCCCCCAGGGGGTCGCAGATATGCAGTATTTT
CASSLGPQGVADMQYF
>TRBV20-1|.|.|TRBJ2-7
TGCAGTACCACGAGCGGGTCTCTGGACGAGCAGTACTTC
CSTTSGSLDEQYF
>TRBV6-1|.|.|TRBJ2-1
TGTGCCAGCACCGAAGGTACTAGTGGATACCCCGGGAATGAGCGGTTCTTC
CASTEGTSGYPGNERFF
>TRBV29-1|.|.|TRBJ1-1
TGTAGCATTGACGCGGCTGTTGAAGCTTTCTTT
CSIDAAVEAFF
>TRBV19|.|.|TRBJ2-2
TGTGCCAGTAGTATATCGGGTATCACCGGGGAGCTGTTTTTT
CASSISGITGELFF
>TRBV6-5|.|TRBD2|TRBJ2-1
TGTGCCAGCAGCGAGAGCGGGGTGGGAGCCCATGAGCAGTTCTTC
CASSESGVGAHEQFF
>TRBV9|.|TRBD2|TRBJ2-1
TGTGCCAGCAGCGTAGGTAGCGGGAGTTTCCAGTTCTTC
CASSVGSGSFQFF
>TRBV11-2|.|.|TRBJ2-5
TGTGCCAGCAGCTCAGTCCCTCCAGGAGGAGAGGCCCAGTACTTC
CASSSVPPGGEAQYF
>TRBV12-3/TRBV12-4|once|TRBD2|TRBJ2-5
TGTGCCAGCTCGGATGCGGGACTAGTGTTAGAGACCCAGTACTTC
CASSDAGLVLETQYF